The 20 T cell receptor beta chains given below trace back to one sample, sequenced in a study of PD-L1 blockade in urothelial cancer. The repertoire was sequenced with immunoSEQ multiplex PCR; TCRdb's copy has only in-frame clones and lacks some. Among 100,000 or so clones listed, about nine tenths were seen once. The specimen comprised PBMCs, sampled around atezolizumab (anti-PD-L1) treatment. The source of these receptors is a woman of 80 years or more with urothelial cancer.

The chain carries TRBV10-2 and TRBJ1-5; perhaps TRBD1 as D (5 bases). V lost 3 bases, J lost 6 bases, and 18 bases lay in between. The germline gives CDR1 WSHSY, CDR2 SAAADI. The CDR3 runs 16 residues. Here the CDR3 DNA reads TGCGCCAGCAGTGACCTGGGGGGGTTGAAGGGTCAGCCCCAGCATTTT. Residues: CASSDLGGLKGQPQHF.

The chain employs TRBV6-6 and TRBJ1-4; 9 bases fit TRBD1. Germline V gene lookup returns CDR1 MNHNY and CDR2 SVGAGI (reference sequence). The CDR3 consists of 16 residues. Losses at the gene ends were 6 bases for V and 10 bases for J; bases not matched to a gene: 15. The CDR3 is CASRDRAGTGSTKLFF. CDR3 sequence (DNA): TGTGCCAGCAGAGACCGAGCCGGGACAGGGTCGACAAAACTGTTTTTT.

The chain's CDR3 is CAISDPTRDSYEQYF. Written as DNA, the CDR3 is TGTGCCATCAGTGACCCGACCAGGGATTCCTACGAGCAGTACTTC. This chain links TRBV10-3 with TRBJ2-7, with D perhaps matching TRBD1 (5 bases). V shed 3 bases and J shed 1 base, with 13 bases lying between them. Germline-derived CDR1 and CDR2 are ENHRY and SYGVKD. There are 15 residues in the CDR3.

This chain joins TRBV29-1 and TRBJ2-7, with TRBD2 matching 12 bases. Germline values: CDR1 SQVTM, CDR2 ANQGSEA. CDR3 length: 13 amino acids. The J segment lost 5 bases and the V segment lost 4 bases, leaving 3 bases of the junction unmatched. The DNA for the CDR3 is TGCAGCGTTGGACTAGCGGGAGTTAACGAGCAGTACTTC. The encoded protein is CSVGLAGVNEQYF.

J is TRBJ2-3 and V is TRBV18; the D is unclear. Trimming cost V 0 bases and J 5 bases, with 12 bases left between them. The CDR3 runs 15 residues. Per the germline V gene, CDR1 is KGHSH and CDR2 is LQKENI. The CDR3 DNA is TGTGCCAGCTCACCACCGGTGGGTCCAGGAGATACGCAGTATTTT. Protein product: CASSPPVGPGDTQYF.

V and J are TRBV6-6 and TRBJ1-5, with TRBD1 matching over 9 bases. The CDR3 covers 15 residues. Germline values: CDR1 MNHNY, CDR2 SVGAGI (reference sequence). V lost 2 bases to trimming and J lost 1 base; unmatched junction nucleotides: 0. CDR3 protein: CASSYGQGSNQPQHF. CDR3 DNA: TGTGCCAGCAGTTACGGACAGGGGAGCAATCAGCCCCAGCATTTT.

V gene TRBV5-1 combines with J gene TRBJ1-1; no definite D call. Looked up from germline, CDR1 is SGHRS and CDR2 is YFSETQ. This CDR3 is built from 15 residues. Trimming cost V 4 bases and J 4 bases, with 17 bases left between them. Here the CDR3 reads CASSLDTAPSTEAFF. In nucleotides, the CDR3 is TGCGCCAGCAGCCTTGACACCGCCCCTTCCACTGAAGCTTTCTTT.

The chain links TRBV5-5 to TRBJ2-7, with 7 nucleotides matching TRBD2. V dropped 1 base and J dropped 0; count of bases not matched to a gene: 7. This CDR3 is 16 amino acids long. In germline, CDR1 is SGHKS, CDR2 YYEKEE (reference sequence). The CDR3 DNA reads TGTGCCAGCAGCTTGTCTGGGGGAGGGGTCTCCTACGAGCAGTACTTC. This sequence encodes CASSLSGGGVSYEQYF.

This chain connects TRBV9 to TRBJ2-3; the D is unclear. V was clipped by 1 base and J by 0 bases, with 6 bases between them. Germline CDR1 and CDR2: SGDLS and YYNGEE. CDR3 length: 14 amino acids. The CDR3 nucleotides read TGTGCCAGCAGCGTACAGGCTAGCACAGATACGCAGTATTTT. Amino acids: CASSVQASTDTQYF.

The rearrangement uses TRBV10-1 and TRBJ1-5; D not certain. The germline V and J ends were trimmed by 0 bases and 0 bases, with 6 bases remaining between them. The germline V gene has CDR1 WNHNN and CDR2 SYGVQD (reference sequence). This CDR3 has 15 amino acids. In nucleotides, the CDR3 is TGCGCCAGCAGTGAGTCGACACCTAGCAATCAGCCCCAGCATTTT. Protein: CASSESTPSNQPQHF.

The chain is built from TRBV10-3 and TRBJ1-5; D may be TRBD1 (5 bases). The CDR3 covers 15 residues. The germline V and J ends were trimmed by 0 bases and 6 bases, with 12 bases remaining between them. CDR1 and CDR2 from the germline V gene are ENHRY and SYGVKD. The CDR3 bases are TGTGCCATCAGTGAGTCGCAGGGTTCGCTTCAGCCCCAGCATTTT. It yields the protein CAISESQGSLQPQHF.

This chain's CDR3 is CASSLYYVLRPPNEDTQYF. In nucleotides, the CDR3 is TGTGCCAGCAGCTTATATTATGTTTTGCGTCCGCCGAACGAAGATACGCAGTATTTT. The rearrangement uses TRBV7-8 and TRBJ2-3; D is ambiguous. Trimming pared 2 bases from V and 5 bases from J, leaving 26 bases between. CDR3 length equals 19 residues. CDR1 and CDR2 from the germline V gene are SGHVS and FQNEAQ.

This chain joins TRBV5-6 and TRBJ1-4, with TRBD1 identical over 9 bases. This CDR3 contains 17 residues. The trim removed 3 bases at V and 0 bases at J, leaving 6 bases unmatched. The germline gives CDR1 SGHDT, CDR2 YYEEEE. For the CDR3, the DNA is TGTGCCAGCAGCTACTGGACAGGGGTATCAACTAATGAAAAACTGTTTTTT. This sequence encodes CASSYWTGVSTNEKLFF.

The chain joins TRBV28 to TRBJ1-2, with TRBD1 matching over 9 bases. Trimming took 1 base from V and 1 from J; bases not matched to a gene: 4. CDR3 length: 16 residues. Germline assignment: CDR1 MDHEN and CDR2 SYDVKM. This chain's CDR3 is CASSLSGQGINYGYTF. The CDR3 coding sequence is TGTGCCAGCAGTTTATCCGGACAGGGGATTAACTATGGCTACACCTTC.

J is TRBJ1-3 and V is TRBV5-6, with D possibly matching TRBD1 (5 bases). In germline, CDR1 is SGHDT, CDR2 YYEEEE. The CDR3 contains 15 residues. Trimming stripped 4 bases from V and 0 bases from J, with 11 bases between. CDR3 coding DNA: TGTGCCAGCAGCCCGCCCGGGGGCTCTGGAAACACCATATATTTT. This translates into CASSPPGGSGNTIYF.

CDR3 DNA sequence: TGTGCCAGCAGTTCCCTAACAGGTGGCTACACCTTC. This translates into CASSSLTGGYTF. The chain joins TRBV28 to TRBJ1-2; weak D call: TRBD1 (5 bases). Germline V lookup: CDR1 MDHEN, CDR2 SYDVKM. This CDR3 spans 12 amino acids. The V end lost 4 bases, the J end lost 7 bases, and 10 bases lay between the germline ends.

V gene TRBV19 combines with J gene TRBJ2-7, with 7 bases aligning to TRBD1. The CDR3 is 14 amino acids. V lost 5 bases and J lost 0; bases outside the gene matches: 4. Germline V CDR1 and CDR2: LNHDA, SQIVND (reference sequence). CDR3 coding DNA: TGTGCCAGTAGTGCATACAGGGGCTCCTACGAGCAGTACTTC. Protein sequence: CASSAYRGSYEQYF.

This chain uses TRBV2 with TRBJ1-5, with D possibly TRBD1 on 5 matching bases. The CDR3 sequence is 15 residues long. Germline V lookup: CDR1 SNHLY, CDR2 FYNNEI. V was trimmed by 7 bases and J by 1 base, leaving 14 bases between them. CDR3 residues: CASKGGVVSNQPQHF. In DNA form, the CDR3 reads TGTGCCAGCAAGGGAGGGGTGGTAAGCAATCAGCCCCAGCATTTT.

V and J are TRBV6-1 and TRBJ2-7, with 9 bases lining up with TRBD1. Per the germline V gene, CDR1 is MNHNS and CDR2 is SASEGT. The V gene end was trimmed by 1 base and the J gene end by 4 bases; junction bases not matched to a gene: 5. The length of the CDR3 is 15 residues. The CDR3 region has the DNA TGTGCCAGCAGTGAAGAGGACAGGGGTCGGTACGAGCAGTACTTC. The encoded protein is CASSEEDRGRYEQYF.

The sample holds one count of this clone. The CDR3 sequence: CASSLASHSKEQYF. Written as DNA, the CDR3 is TGTGCCAGCAGCTTGGCCTCTCATAGTAAGGAGCAGTACTTC. The chain recombines TRBV5-4 with TRBJ2-7; D remains ambiguous. The CDR3 consists of 14 residues. V shed 0 bases and J shed 7 bases, with 14 bases lying between them. CDR1 is SGHNT and CDR2 is YYREEE in the germline V gene (reference sequence).